This T cell receptor (beta chain) was found in a study of OX40 agonist ivuxolimab in advanced cancers. Study-wide results and limits: At 0.1 to 3.0 mg/kg and by week 6, clonal expansion occurred in CD4+ and CD8+ blood T cells. The antigens recognized by the expanded peripheral T cells, that is their antigen specificity, were not determined.

V was cut by 5 bases and J by 3 bases, with 15 bases left in between. This CDR3 has 15 residues. In germline, CDR1 is MRHNA, CDR2 SNTAGT. The method was immunoSEQ multiplex PCR; TCRdb's version includes in-frame clones alone and lacks a portion of them. This table holds roughly 67,000 clones, 84% found once. Comments on this clone: Its cognate antigen is unknown.

The V call is TRBV6-4, the J call TRBJ2-3; D remains unclear. The sequence came from an adult with an advanced solid tumor such as melanoma, head and neck, liver or kidney cancer. Sequenced material: CD4+ or CD8+ T cells sorted from blood, taken in a trial of the OX40 agonist ivuxolimab. CDR3 protein: CASSLTFGRTDTQYF. Written as DNA, the CDR3 is TGTGCCAGCAGTCTAACGTTCGGTCGAACAGATACGCAGTATTTT.